Listed here are 32 T cell receptor beta chains from one sample, sequenced in a study of cytomegalovirus exposure and HLA in healthy donors. Vbeta (60) and Jbeta (13) primers were used in the PCR. The assay was immunoSEQ multiplex PCR, and TCRdb's table has in-frame clones only and misses some. The sample has roughly 71,000 clones, and its top ten clones hold about 5%. Sequencing used PBMCs. The receptors shown here come from a woman aged 40 to 55 in good health and CMV-seropositive.

This rearrangement joins TRBV10-1 to TRBJ1-4; no reliable D call. Germline loops: CDR1 WNHNN, CDR2 SYGVQD (reference sequence). The CDR3 spans 14 residues. V lost 10 bases, J lost 7 bases, and 19 bases lay in between. CDR3 nucleotides: TGCGCCAACTCTCGGCCCAGAGGAAGTGAAAAACTGTTTTTT. As protein: CANSRPRGSEKLFF.

This chain uses TRBV7-2 with TRBJ2-7, with 9 nucleotides matching TRBD1. Germline V gene data show CDR1 as SGHTA and CDR2 as FQGNSA. After removal of 4 bases from V and 2 bases from J, the junction contained 3 bases not matched to a gene. This CDR3 contains 14 residues. CDR3: CASSSWTGAYEQYF. CDR3 DNA sequence: TGTGCCAGCAGCTCCTGGACAGGGGCCTACGAGCAGTACTTC.

The CDR3 reads CASSPAGGSGYGYTF. In DNA form, the CDR3 reads TGCGCCAGCAGCCCAGCCGGGGGATCAGGCTATGGCTACACCTTC. The chain joins TRBV5-1 to TRBJ1-2, with D possibly matching TRBD1 (5 bases). This CDR3 has 15 residues. The V gene's germline CDR1 is SGHRS and CDR2 YFSETQ. The germline V and J ends were trimmed by 4 bases and 4 bases, with 17 bases remaining between them.

V usage is TRBV6-6 and J usage is TRBJ1-2; TRBD1 is a possible D gene (6 bases). Germline V lookup: CDR1 MNHNY, CDR2 SVGAGI (reference sequence). This CDR3 has 15 amino acids. The germline V and J ends were trimmed by 9 bases and 0 bases, with 17 bases remaining between them. CDR3 DNA: TGTGCCAGTTTCCCTGGACAGAGTGCTAACTATGGCTACACCTTC. Its protein is CASFPGQSANYGYTF.

As DNA, the CDR3 is TGTGCCAGCAGTAAAACAGGGTACGAGCAGTACTTC. It is translated as CASSKTGYEQYF. The genes are TRBV25-1 and TRBJ2-7; D might be TRBD1 (6 bases). Trimming took 5 bases from V and 4 from J, leaving 9 bases between them. CDR1 MGHDK and CDR2 SYGVNS come from the germline V gene. The CDR3 is made up of 12 amino acids.

The chain combines TRBV10-3 with TRBJ2-3, with D perhaps TRBD1 (6 bases). V lost 2 bases and J lost 0, with 15 bases in between. The CDR3 is 17 residues long. Germline CDR1 and CDR2: ENHRY and SYGVKD. CDR3 coding DNA: TGTGCCATCAGTGAGGGATCACAGGGTCCTAGCACAGATACGCAGTATTTT. The encoded protein is CAISEGSQGPSTDTQYF.

This chain's CDR3 is CASSSSGKADTQYF. CDR3 bases: TGTGCCAGCAGCTCAAGCGGGAAGGCTGATACGCAGTATTTT. The gene calls are TRBV7-9 and TRBJ2-3; 7 nucleotides match TRBD2. CDR3 size: 14 residues. The ends lost 4 bases at V and 6 bases at J; junction bases unmatched: 7. CDR1 and CDR2 (germline): SEHNR, FQNEAQ (reference sequence).

About this clone itself: The same CDR3 can be traced to other DNA sequences in this sample. The chain recombines TRBV5-1 with TRBJ1-1, with D possibly matching TRBD1 (5 bases). This CDR3 region has 13 residues. CDR1 is SGHRS, CDR2 YFSETQ, per germline. The germline V and J ends were trimmed by 4 bases and 1 base, with 8 bases remaining between them. The DNA of the CDR3 is TGCGCCAGCAGCCCACAGGCGAACACTGAAGCTTTCTTT. This sequence encodes CASSPQANTEAFF.

The chain combines TRBV5-1 with TRBJ2-3, with no clear D. The CDR3 sequence is 13 residues long. CDR1 SGHRS and CDR2 YFSETQ come from the germline V gene. Trimming pared 0 bases from V and 6 bases from J, leaving 8 bases between. The CDR3 is CASSLEYRDTQYF. The CDR3 DNA sequence: TGCGCCAGCAGCTTGGAATATCGGGATACGCAGTATTTT.

The CDR3 protein is CASSPTGGYTEAFF. The CDR3 DNA reads TGTGCCAGCAGCCCGACAGGGGGCTACACTGAAGCTTTCTTT. This chain links TRBV7-6 with TRBJ1-1, with 10 bases aligning to TRBD1. The germline gives CDR1 SGHVS, CDR2 FNYEAQ. This CDR3 contains 14 residues. Trimming cost V 5 bases and J 3 bases; bases outside gene matches: 3.

V gene TRBV29-1 combines with J gene TRBJ2-3; 9 nucleotides align to TRBD1. From germline, CDR1 is SQVTM and CDR2 ANQGSEA. With V trimmed by 7 bases and J by 3 bases, 17 bases remained unmatched. This CDR3 has 17 residues. In DNA form, the CDR3 reads TGCAGCGGATCCGGGACAGGGTCATGGGGGGGGACAGATACGCAGTATTTT. Protein: CSGSGTGSWGGTDTQYF.

The V call is TRBV9, the J call TRBJ2-1; 8 bases are a match to TRBD2. Germline values: CDR1 SGDLS, CDR2 YYNGEE. CDR3 length equals 14 residues. Trimming removed 0 bases from V and 9 bases from J; junction bases left unmatched: 5. CDR3 in DNA: TGTGCCAGCAGCGTAGAAGCGGGAGATCTTGAGCAGTTCTTC. Its protein product is CASSVEAGDLEQFF.

The genes are TRBV7-2 and TRBJ2-1; 7 bases agree with TRBD2. CDR1 is SGHTA, CDR2 FQGNSA, per germline. V lost 5 bases to trimming and J lost 4 bases; unmatched junction nucleotides: 8. The CDR3 has 15 amino acids. CDR3 sequence reads: CASSPEAGVYNEQFF. The CDR3 nucleotides read TGTGCCAGCAGCCCCGAGGCGGGGGTTTACAATGAGCAGTTCTTC.

Remarks on this clone: The same CDR3 also results from other DNA sequences found in this sample. The gene calls are TRBV29-1 and TRBJ2-1, with D possibly being TRBD2 (5 bases). This CDR3 region has 16 residues. The V and J ends lost 0 bases and 10 bases respectively, with 22 bases between them. CDR1 SQVTM and CDR2 ANQGSEA come from the germline V gene. DNA for the CDR3: TGCAGCGTTGAAGAAGGAACTAGGATGGTATCCAACGAGCAGTTCTTC. Translation: CSVEEGTRMVSNEQFF.

This chain connects TRBV4-3 to TRBJ1-2; D gene unclear. The CDR3 is 15 amino acids. V gave up 0 bases and J gave up 5 bases, with 13 bases separating them. Germline V gene lookup returns CDR1 LGHNA and CDR2 YSLEER. The CDR3 sequence: CASSQDAAPGYGYTF. In DNA form, the CDR3 reads TGCGCCAGCAGCCAAGATGCGGCCCCGGGGTATGGCTACACCTTC.

V usage is TRBV9 and J usage is TRBJ2-6, with D tentatively TRBD1 (6 bases). The germline V and J ends were trimmed by 2 bases and 0 bases, with 6 bases remaining between them. This CDR3 spans 15 amino acids. Germline CDR1 reads SGDLS; CDR2 reads YYNGEE. The CDR3 DNA reads TGTGCCAGCAGCGTCAGGGGCTCTGGGGCCAACGTCCTGACTTTC. Translating gives CASSVRGSGANVLTF.

The chain employs TRBV5-4 and TRBJ1-4; D is unclear. Per the germline V gene, CDR1 is SGHNT and CDR2 is YYREEE (reference sequence). The CDR3 is 14 residues long. V was pared by 4 bases and J by 2 bases, with 9 bases between. CDR3 protein: CASSAAATNEKLFF. CDR3 DNA sequence: TGTGCCAGCAGCGCGGCGGCGACTAATGAAAAACTGTTTTTT.

The rearrangement joins TRBV28 to TRBJ1-2, with D maybe TRBD1 (5 bases). CDR3 length equals 13 residues. The germline V and J ends were trimmed by 3 bases and 5 bases, with 10 bases remaining between them. CDR1 is MDHEN, CDR2 SYDVKM, per germline. The CDR3 DNA reads as TGTGCCAGCAGTTTTTGGGGCTATTATGGCTACACCTTC. Protein sequence: CASSFWGYYGYTF.

The CDR3 nucleotides read TGTGCCAGCAGCTTAGGACAGGGGGCGGATGAGCAGTTCTTC. Translation: CASSLGQGADEQFF. This chain joins TRBV7-2 and TRBJ2-1; 10 bases are shared with TRBD1. V dropped 1 base and J dropped 8; count of bases not matched to a gene: 2. The CDR3 is made up of 14 amino acids. The V gene's germline CDR1 is SGHTA and CDR2 FQGNSA.

The V and J genes are TRBV28 and TRBJ1-4, with 9 bases matching TRBD1. This CDR3 is 18 amino acids long. Germline assignment: CDR1 MDHEN and CDR2 SYDVKM. With V trimmed by 6 bases and J by 2 bases, 13 bases remained unmatched. Here the CDR3 reads CASSRGTGTPGTNEKLFF. In nucleotides, the CDR3 is TGTGCCAGCAGCCGCGGGACAGGGACCCCCGGGACTAATGAAAAACTGTTTTTT.

The chain couples TRBV28 to TRBJ1-2; unclear D gene. V dropped 2 bases and J dropped 4 bases, with 11 bases sitting between them. Germline V CDR1 and CDR2: MDHEN, SYDVKM. CDR3 length equals 14 residues. The CDR3 bases are TGTGCCAGCAGTTTAAGAGGGTGGGCCTATGGCTACACCTTC. Its translation: CASSLRGWAYGYTF.

The chain recombines TRBV29-1 with TRBJ1-4, with D maybe TRBD1 (5 bases). The CDR3 loop spans 14 amino acids. Germline V gene lookup returns CDR1 SQVTM and CDR2 ANQGSEA. Trimming removed 4 bases from V and 0 bases from J, with 9 bases in between. The chain's CDR3 is CSVAQVATNEKLFF. CDR3 nucleotides: TGCAGCGTTGCACAGGTTGCAACTAATGAAAAACTGTTTTTT.

V gene TRBV6-6 combines with J gene TRBJ1-2; weak D call: TRBD1 (6 bases). The V gene's germline CDR1 is MNHNY and CDR2 SVGAGI (reference sequence). The V end lost 7 bases, the J end lost 4 bases, and 16 bases lay between the germline ends. The CDR3 consists of 14 residues. DNA for the CDR3: TGTGCCAGCACCTCGAGGGGGGGGCCCTATGGCTACACCTTC. As protein: CASTSRGGPYGYTF.

This clone is deemed medium-sized by its frequency. The chain uses TRBV4-3 and TRBJ2-6; D unresolved. The CDR3 is 16 residues long. Germline CDR1 reads LGHNA; CDR2 reads YSLEER. With 0 bases removed from V and 1 base from J, the gap between germline ends came to 7 bases. CDR3 DNA: TGCGCCAGCAGCCAAGAATCCGGGTCTGGGGCCAACGTCCTGACTTTC. This encodes CASSQESGSGANVLTF.

The J gene is TRBJ1-2, the V gene TRBV21-1; the table calls TRBD1, which could not be checked here. TRBV21-1 is tagged as a pseudogene. CDR3 length equals 16 residues. The CDR3 here is CASSTRARTGKGGYTF. In nucleotides, the CDR3 is TGTGCCAGCAGCACCCGCGCCCGGACAGGGAAAGGAGGCTACACCTTC.

The rearrangement links TRBV11-3 to TRBJ2-7; no clear D gene. There are 12 residues in the CDR3. Trimming took off 0 bases at V and 9 bases at J, with 9 bases between the two ends. Per germline, CDR1 SGHNT and CDR2 YENEEA. For the CDR3, the DNA is TGTGCCAGCAGCTTAGATCAGAACAGGCAGTACTTC. Amino acid sequence: CASSLDQNRQYF.

This sequence joins TRBV4-3 and TRBJ2-1; TRBD2 matches 7 bases. Trimming took 1 base from V and 3 from J; bases not matched to a gene: 9. Germline CDR1 reads LGHNA; CDR2 reads YSLEER. This CDR3 has 17 amino acids. In DNA, the CDR3 is TGCGCCAGCAGCCAAGGGCCGAGCGGGGAGGACTACAATGAGCAGTTCTTC. It is translated as CASSQGPSGEDYNEQFF.

The gene calls are TRBV5-1 and TRBJ2-5, with 11 bases fitting TRBD1. Trimming at V came to 3 bases and at J to 2 bases, leaving 6 bases not matched to a gene. The CDR3 extends over 16 amino acids. Per germline, CDR1 SGHRS and CDR2 YFSETQ. The CDR3 region is CASSSWTGGGQETQYF. The CDR3, as DNA: TGCGCCAGCAGCTCGTGGACAGGGGGCGGACAAGAGACCCAGTACTTC.

The chain is built from TRBV6-4 and TRBJ1-3, with a tentative D call TRBD1 (5 bases). The CDR3 is made up of 15 amino acids. Per the germline V gene, CDR1 is MRHNA and CDR2 is SNTAGT. Trimming cost V 3 bases and J 3 bases, with 12 bases left between them. The CDR3 spells CASSDSQGCGNTIYF. The CDR3 DNA reads as TGTGCCAGCAGTGATTCGCAGGGCTGTGGAAACACCATATATTTT.

The chain recombines TRBV29-1 with TRBJ1-1; D might be TRBD1 (5 bases). Germline CDR1 reads SQVTM; CDR2 reads ANQGSEA. The length of the CDR3 is 15 residues. Deletions cut 0 bases from V and 4 bases from J, with 15 bases between. The CDR3 DNA follows: TGCAGCGTTGAAGATGGGAAGGGGTCAAGCACTGAAGCTTTCTTT. This encodes CSVEDGKGSSTEAFF.

This chain connects TRBV10-2 to TRBJ1-1; D may be TRBD1 (5 bases). Trimming shortened V by 0 bases and J by 6 bases, and 8 bases separated the two germline ends. This CDR3 has 13 amino acids. Germline loops: CDR1 WSHSY, CDR2 SAAADI. CDR3: CASSESTASEAFF. In DNA form, the CDR3 reads TGCGCCAGCAGTGAGTCGACAGCGTCTGAAGCTTTCTTT.

Worth noting for this clone: The missing conserved phenylalanine or tryptophan at the end of this CDR3 makes a read error likely. The chain joins TRBV6-1 to TRBJ1-2; 7 bases fit TRBD1. From germline, CDR1 is MNHNS and CDR2 SASEGT. CDR3 length: 12 amino acids. With 3 bases clipped from V and 7 bases from J, the junction kept 2 bases outside the gene matches. The CDR3 here is CASSDRGFGYTL. Written as DNA, the CDR3 is TGTGCCAGCAGTGACAGGGGGTTTGGCTACACCCTC.